This is a list of T cell receptor beta chains from one sample in a study of Ad26.COV2.S vaccination and SARS-CoV-2 variants. Clones were read by immunoSEQ multiplex PCR, and TCRdb kept only the in-frame ones, dropping some. The sample holds hundreds of thousands of clones, roughly 91% seen once. The specimen was peripheral blood, collected in a trial of Ad26.COV2.S vaccine versus placebo. The receptors derive from a person aged 18-65 years who received the Ad26.COV2.S COVID-19 vaccine or a placebo. The CDR3 runs from the conserved cysteine through the conserved F or W. D genes are given only for firm matches. The size field is filled for only some rows; it gives once, few, many or a size class.

>TRBJ1-6|few|-|TRBV11-2
TGTGCCAGCAGCTTAGTAGGACAGTATAATTCACCCCTCCACTTT
CASSLVGQYNSPLHF
>TRBJ2-6|-|TRBD1|TRBV10-3
TGTGCCATCAGTGAGTCGCGGGACAGGAGTTTCTCTGGGGCCAACGTCCTGACTTTC
CAISESRDRSFSGANVLTF
>TRBJ2-5|few|TRBD2|TRBV7-2
TGTGCCAGCAGCTTAGGGCAGGGAGGGAGAGAGACCCAGTACTTC
CASSLGQGGRETQYF
>TRBJ1-2|-|-|TRBV12-3/TRBV12-4
TGTGCCAGCAGTTTAGGTTCCTATGGCTACACCTTC
CASSLGSYGYTF
>TRBJ1-5|-|TRBD1|TRBV24-1
TGTGCCACCAGTGACTCCGGACAGGCGGACAATCAGCCCCAGCATTTT
CATSDSGQADNQPQHF
>TRBJ2-1|-|TRBD1|TRBV5-1
TGCGCCAGCAGCTATACGGGACAGGGGCACAATGAGCAGTTCTTC
CASSYTGQGHNEQFF
>TRBJ1-4|-|-|TRBV15
TGTGCCGCGACTGGGGGCCCTAATGAAAAACTGTTTTTT
CAATGGPNEKLFF
>TRBJ1-1|-|TRBD1|TRBV16
TGTGCCAGCAGCGCAGGGGGACCTCAATACACTGAAGCTTTCTTT
CASSAGGPQYTEAFF
>TRBJ2-7|-|TRBD1|TRBV19
TGTGCCAGTAGTAGGGACAGGGACATCGAGCAGTACTTC
CASSRDRDIEQYF
>TRBJ1-2|-|TRBD1|TRBV7-9
TGTGCCAGCAGCCCGACAGGGGGCTATGGCTACACCTTC
CASSPTGGYGYTF
>TRBJ1-5|-|-|TRBV5-6
TGTGCCAGCAGCTTTTTTGGTAGCAATCAGCCCCAGCATTTT
CASSFFGSNQPQHF
>TRBJ1-5|-|-|TRBV7-2
TGTGCCAGCAGCTCCGCTGTCACGACAAGTAGCAATCAGCCCCAGCATTTT
CASSSAVTTSSNQPQHF
>TRBJ1-1|-|-|TRBV7-2
TGTGCCAGCAGCTTGCAGGGATTTGATGTAACTGAAGCTTTCTTT
CASSLQGFDVTEAFF
>TRBJ2-2|-|TRBD1|TRBV3-1/TRBV3-2
TGTGCCAGCAGAAACAGGGGGCAAACCGGGGAGCTGTTTTTT
CASRNRGQTGELFF
>TRBJ1-2|-|-|TRBV5-1
TGCGCCAGCAGCTTGGGTAACTATGGCTACACCTTC
CASSLGNYGYTF
>TRBJ1-1|-|-|TRBV7-9
TGTGCCAGCAGCTTGAGGGGCCTGGGGAACACTGAAGCTTTCTTT
CASSLRGLGNTEAFF
>TRBJ1-6|-|-|TRBV9
TGTGCCAGCAGCGTAACGGGAGATAATTCACCCCTCCACTTT
CASSVTGDNSPLHF
>TRBJ1-3|-|TRBD1|TRBV11-2
TGTGCCAGCAGCTTTAACAGGGGGCCAGGAAACACCATATATTTT
CASSFNRGPGNTIYF
>TRBJ2-5|once|-|TRBV20-1
TGCAGTGCTAGTACCGCCCAGGACGGAGAGACCCAGTACTTC
CSASTAQDGETQYF
>TRBJ1-1|few|-|TRBV30
TGTGCCTGGAGTGTAAGGAGGGGGACCACTGAAGCTTTCTTT
CAWSVRRGTTEAFF
>TRBJ2-1|-|TRBD2|TRBV24-1
TGTGCCACCAGTGACCAGGGGACTAGCGGGTACAATGAGCAGTTCTTC
CATSDQGTSGYNEQFF
>TRBJ2-1|-|-|TRBV20-1
TGCAGTGCTCTGAGATACAATGAGCAGTTCTTC
CSALRYNEQFF
>TRBJ1-4|-|-|TRBV3-1/TRBV3-2
TGTGCCAGCAGACAAGGACAGTATGAAAAACTGTTTTTT
CASRQGQYEKLFF
>TRBJ1-6|-|-|TRBV15
TGTGCCACCAGCAGAGATTATAATTCACCCCTCCACTTT
CATSRDYNSPLHF
>TRBJ1-1|-|-|TRBV4-3
TGCGCCAGCAGCCAAAGTTATACAGGGTTCGACACTGAAGCTTTCTTT
CASSQSYTGFDTEAFF
>TRBJ1-1|few|-|TRBV11-3
TGTGCCAGCAGCTTAAACCGATACACTGAAGCTTTCTTT
CASSLNRYTEAFF
>TRBJ2-7|-|TRBD1|TRBV5-6
TGTGCCAGCAGCTTAGACAGGGGCGAGCAGTACTTC
CASSLDRGEQYF
>TRBJ2-7|-|-|TRBV4-1
TGCGCCAGCAGCCAAGCACAGGGTGGGTACGAGCAGTACTTC
CASSQAQGGYEQYF
>TRBJ2-7|-|-|TRBV12-5
TGTGCTAGTGGTTTGGTACTCGTCGCAGGGCTTCTTTACGAGCAGTACTTC
CASGLVLVAGLLYEQYF
>TRBJ2-7|-|TRBD1|TRBV13
TGTGCCAGCAGCTTACCGGGACAGGGAGTCCACGAGCAGTACTTC
CASSLPGQGVHEQYF
>TRBJ2-4|-|TRBD2|TRBV4-1
TGCGCCAGCAGCCAAGTAGGGCTAGCGGTTAACATTCAGTACTTC
CASSQVGLAVNIQYF
>TRBJ2-6|-|-|TRBV9
TGTGCCAGCAGCGTAGGGCAGGGTTGGGCCAACGTCCTGACTTTC
CASSVGQGWANVLTF
>TRBJ2-1|-|-|TRBV21-1
TGTGCCAGCAGCAAAAGGTGGCTAGCGGGCTACAATGAGCAGTTCTTC
CASSKRWLAGYNEQFF
>TRBJ1-1|-|-|TRBV28
TGTGCCAGCAGTTTATATCGGGAGAACACTGAAGCTTTCTTT
CASSLYRENTEAFF
>TRBJ2-1|-|-|TRBV12-1
TGTGCCAGCATCGCGGACAATGAGCAGTTCTTC
CASIADNEQFF
>TRBJ1-1|few|TRBD1|TRBV19
TGTGCCAGTAGTCACAGGGGACGGAGAGCTTTCTTT
CASSHRGRRAFF